Below, one T cell receptor (beta chain) is given with its context. Libraries were prepared by immunoSEQ multiplex PCR; TCRdb keeps only in-frame clonotypes and omits some of them. The table shows 90,000 to 100,000 clones, with about 84% occurring only once. The germline CDR1 and CDR2 sequences are MDHEN and SYDVKM. The CDR3 runs to 15 residues. V gave up 3 bases and J gave up 5 bases; unmatched junction bases: 8. The data were obtained in a study of blood T cell repertoires in COVID-19. Background on the study: The United States, Italy and Spain provided the acute and convalescent COVID-19 samples. In each case, the material was cDNA or gDNA derived from T cells, B-cell-depleted T cells, or PBMCs.

The gene calls are TRBV28 and TRBJ1-1, with TRBD1 identical over 8 bases. The TCR originated in a man aged 55 to 70 with acute or convalescent COVID-19. Sequenced input: peripheral blood. The CDR3 DNA is TGTGCCAGCAGTTTTCTCAGGGGGCAGAGGACTGAAGCTTTCTTT. It yields the protein CASSFLRGQRTEAFF.